This record looks at one T cell receptor beta chain sequence and its context. This entry comes from a study of blood T cells in healthy people across ages. Combining a sample-barcoded 5' primer with a J-beta primer mix, a second PCR ran for 7 to 11 cycles. TCRdb re-called the 5' RACE reads through MiXCR, storing one row per CDR3 protein. The data hold around 1,700,000 distinct CDR3 sequences, with 28% observed a single time. The J segment lost 7 bases and the V segment lost 6 bases, leaving 4 bases of the junction unmatched. The CDR3 has 13 residues. Germline lookup yields CDR1 LGHDT and CDR2 YNNKEL (reference sequence).

This receptor was identified in a woman aged 30 to 39 in good health. What was sequenced was blood. The chain employs TRBV3-1 and TRBJ2-2; 8 nucleotides match TRBD2. CDR3 nucleotides: TGTGCCAGCAGGGGACTAGTATACGGGGAGCTGTTTTTT. Translation: CASRGLVYGELFF.